Below are 2 T cell receptor beta chains sequenced from a single sample in a study of vaccination effects on CD4 cells after COVID-19 (dated by TCRdb to between 2021 and 2023). The antigens for these receptors are not known. To identify antigen-specific CD4+ T cell clonotypes by their expansion, the ViraFEST assay first stimulated PBMC with viral peptide pools and then applied TCR sequencing. After more than 9 days of culture, CD4+ T cells were isolated with the EasySep CD4+ T cell isolation kit. Convalescent patients had PCR-confirmed SARS-CoV-2 infection between March and December 2020, before Alpha, Beta and Delta variants emerged in the United States. Each participant got two doses of an mRNA SARS-CoV-2 vaccine, either BNT162b2 or mRNA-1273. Library construction relied on the immunoSEQ multiplex PCR assay. The table comes from immuneACCESS by way of TCRdb, which keeps in-frame sequences with V and J called. Part of the clones is missing from these tables; in studies checked, under half for an unresolved V gene and the rest for unknown reasons. For this sample there are 13,000 to 15,000 clones; around 75% appear just once. The ten largest account for approximately 25% of the sample.

This sample comprised CD4+ T cells from PBMCs cultured with HCoV-NL63 spike peptides, obtained after COVID-19 vaccination. Interpreted using the paper, the cell subset or site label stands for: HCoV-NL63 spike overlapping peptide pool stimulation. The source of these receptors is a human donor who had a prior SARS-CoV-2 infection.

This clone was seen only a few times. The J gene is TRBJ2-3, the V gene TRBV27, with D perhaps TRBD1 or TRBD2 (5 bases each). V was trimmed by 4 bases and J by 2 bases, leaving 19 bases between them. Germline V CDR1 and CDR2: MNHEY, SMNVEV (reference sequence). The CDR3 has 17 residues. CDR3 loop: CASSYKGTDLPTDTQYF. In nucleotides, the CDR3 is TGTGCCAGCAGTTATAAAGGGACGGATCTACCCACAGATACGCAGTATTTT.

The chain's CDR3 is CASSLVPDSGELFF. In DNA, the CDR3 is TGCGCCAGCAGCTTGGTCCCGGATTCCGGGGAGCTGTTTTTT. The chain uses TRBV5-1 and TRBJ2-2; D remains unclear. The germline gives CDR1 SGHRS, CDR2 YFSETQ. V was cut by 0 bases and J by 6 bases, with 9 bases left in between. The CDR3 extends over 14 amino acids. The complete variable domain, with remaining parts taken from reference TRBV5-1 and TRBJ2-2, reads KAGVTQTPRYLIKTRGQQVTLSCSPISGHRSVSWYQQTPGQGLQFLFEYFSETQRNKGNFPGRFSGRQFSNSRSEMNVSTLELGDSALYLCASSLVPDSGELFFGEGSRLTVL.